The 10 T cell receptor beta chains below all came from one sample that was sequenced in a study of T cell responses to AZD1222 COVID-19 vaccine. Here immunoSEQ multiplex PCR was the method, and the copy in TCRdb shows in-frame clones only, minus some. Here the sample spans approximately 270,000 clones, roughly 93% being singletons. The specimen comprised peripheral blood, sampled 28 days after the second AZD1222 dose. The receptors stem from an adult who received the AZD1222 COVID-19 vaccine.

The chain employs TRBV5-6 and TRBJ1-1; D not resolved. The CDR3 is 12 residues long. The germline V and J ends were trimmed by 1 base and 3 bases, with 4 bases remaining between them. Germline V gene sequence: CDR1 SGHDT, CDR2 YYEEEE. The CDR3 loop reads CASSLFDTEAFF. The CDR3 DNA is TGTGCCAGCAGCTTGTTTGACACTGAAGCTTTCTTT.

The chain links TRBV3-1 (or the pseudogene TRBV3-2) to TRBJ2-7; D not certain. The CDR3 is 12 amino acids. Germline CDR1 is LGHDT and CDR2 is YNNKEL (reference sequence). With 3 bases removed from V and 2 bases from J, the gap between germline ends came to 5 bases. CDR3 sequence: CASSHYPYEQYF. CDR3 in DNA: TGTGCCAGCAGCCATTATCCCTACGAGCAGTACTTC.

This chain joins TRBV15 and TRBJ2-1; D may be TRBD1 (6 bases). V was clipped by 5 bases and J by 4 bases, with 27 bases between them. The CDR3 extends over 19 amino acids. The V gene's germline CDR1 is LNHNV and CDR2 YYDKDF (reference sequence). CDR3 DNA: TGTGCCACCAGCGGCTCCCACACGGGGACAACCACCCTTTACAATGAGCAGTTCTTC. It translates to CATSGSHTGTTTLYNEQFF.

This clone has just one count. The chain recombines TRBV10-2 with TRBJ1-3, with unresolved D. The length of the CDR3 is 16 residues. Trimming took 0 bases from V and 4 from J, leaving 13 bases between them. CDR1 and CDR2 from the germline V gene are WSHSY and SAAADI. DNA for the CDR3: TGCGCCAGCAGTGAGTCGGGGAGGGTGCGAGGAAACACCATATATTTT. Translated, it gives CASSESGRVRGNTIYF.

This rearrangement joins TRBV6-7 to TRBJ1-6; D unresolved. TRBV6-7 is flagged as an ORF with uncertain function. V lost 2 bases, J lost 10 bases, and 12 bases lay in between. The CDR3 extends over 14 amino acids. Here the CDR3 reads CASSYPDLDSPLHF. The CDR3, as DNA: TGTGCCAGCAGTTACCCGGACCTGGACTCACCCCTCCACTTT.

This rearrangement joins TRBV20-1 to TRBJ2-3, with D tentatively TRBD2 (6 bases). V was trimmed by 3 bases and J by 0 bases, leaving 13 bases between them. The CDR3 length is 15 residues. Germline CDR1 DFQATT, CDR2 SNEGSKA (reference sequence). CDR3 in amino acids: CSASPASASTDTQYF. CDR3 bases: TGCAGTGCTAGTCCGGCTAGCGCTAGCACAGATACGCAGTATTTT.

This chain joins TRBV2 and TRBJ2-7, with 7 bases that match TRBD1. CDR3 length: 15 amino acids. Germline V gene lookup returns CDR1 SNHLY and CDR2 FYNNEI. V shed 0 bases, J shed 3 bases, and the junction held 5 bases outside the gene matches. This CDR3 is CASSEALGDSYEQYF. Written as DNA, the CDR3 is TGTGCCAGCAGTGAAGCGCTGGGGGACAGCTACGAGCAGTACTTC.

The chain joins TRBV7-9 to TRBJ2-7; the D gene is possibly TRBD1 (5 bases). Germline V gene lookup returns CDR1 SEHNR and CDR2 FQNEAQ (reference sequence). This CDR3 contains 16 residues. With 0 bases removed from V and 0 bases from J, the gap between germline ends came to 12 bases. The CDR3 is CASSLAQTVFSYEQYF. The CDR3 DNA follows: TGTGCCAGCAGCTTAGCGCAGACAGTTTTCTCCTACGAGCAGTACTTC.

The chain joins TRBV7-9 to TRBJ1-4; 9 bases are shared with TRBD1. Trimming took 8 bases from V and 5 from J; bases not matched to a gene: 6. There are 14 residues in the CDR3. In germline, CDR1 is SEHNR, CDR2 FQNEAQ (reference sequence). CDR3 nucleotide sequence: TGTGCCAGCGGGACAGGGAACGTAAATGAAAAACTGTTTTTT. This codes for CASGTGNVNEKLFF.

This rearrangement joins TRBV2 to TRBJ1-1; TRBD1 might be the D (6 bases). Per germline, CDR1 SNHLY and CDR2 FYNNEI. The CDR3 extends over 13 amino acids. V was pared by 1 base and J by 4 bases, with 7 bases between. This CDR3 reads CASSEGGATEAFF. CDR3 in DNA: TGTGCCAGCAGTGAAGGGGGGGCCACTGAAGCTTTCTTT.